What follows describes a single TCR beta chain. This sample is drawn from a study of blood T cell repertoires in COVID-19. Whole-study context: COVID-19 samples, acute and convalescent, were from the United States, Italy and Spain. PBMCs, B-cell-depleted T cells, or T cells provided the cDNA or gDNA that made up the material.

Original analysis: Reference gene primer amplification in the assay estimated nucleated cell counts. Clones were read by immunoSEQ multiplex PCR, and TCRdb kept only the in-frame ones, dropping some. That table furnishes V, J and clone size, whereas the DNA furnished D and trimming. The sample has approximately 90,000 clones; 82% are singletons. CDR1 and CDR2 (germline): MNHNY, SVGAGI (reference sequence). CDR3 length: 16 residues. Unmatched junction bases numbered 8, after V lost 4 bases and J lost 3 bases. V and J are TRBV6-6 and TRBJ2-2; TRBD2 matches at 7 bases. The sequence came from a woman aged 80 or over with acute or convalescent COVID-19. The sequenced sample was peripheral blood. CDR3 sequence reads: CASSSLGTTYTGELFF. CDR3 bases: TGTGCCAGCAGTTCTCTCGGGACTACTTACACCGGGGAGCTGTTTTTT.